These 11 T cell receptor beta chains share one sample of origin, sequenced in a study of T-cell memory formation after mild COVID-19 (dated by TCRdb to the early 2020s). The library was obtained by 5' RACE. Sequencing was carried out with an Illumina NovaSeq 6000. Using fastp trimming at Q25 and MiXCR clonotype assembly, TCRdb reanalyzed the public sequencing data and kept in-frame beta chains. Under each unique CDR3 protein, matching rows form one entry showing the most common genes and DNA. The sample contains about 350,000 distinct CDR3 sequences, about an eighth of them found a single time. Of the sample, about 20% falls within the top ten clones. Source material: PBMCs or a T cell subset sorted from them (not recorded which). These receptors all stem from a man younger than 35 who had mild COVID-19 (a few samples of this study predate the infection). The sample titles of this study are shuffled in the database, so cell type and time point are left out; the donor was told from shared clones.

V is TRBV7-9 and J is TRBJ2-5; D is possibly TRBD2 (6 bases). This CDR3 has 15 residues. Trimming left V 3 bases short and J 4 bases short, with 15 bases between. Germline CDR1 is SEHNR and CDR2 is FQNEAQ (reference sequence). The CDR3 coding sequence is TGTGCCAGCAGCTTTCTACAGTCCGGGGGAGAGACCCAGTACTTC. Encoded protein: CASSFLQSGGETQYF. Full variable domain (remainder filled in from reference TRBV7-9 and TRBJ2-5): DTGVSQNPRHKITKRGQNVTFRCDPISEHNRLYWYRQTLGQGPEFLTYFQNEAQLEKSRLLSDRFSAERPKGSFSTLEIQRTEQGDSAMYLCASSFLQSGGETQYFGPGTRLLVL.

This clonotype was seen ten or more times. The V call is TRBV12-3 or TRBV12-4, the J call TRBJ2-3; no reliable D call. Trimming shortened V by 4 bases and J by 2 bases, and 1 base separated the two germline ends. CDR3 length: 11 residues. CDR3 region: CASSYTDTQYF. In DNA, the CDR3 is TGTGCCAGCAGTTACACAGATACGCAGTATTTT.

Only a few counts were recorded for this clonotype. The genes are TRBV7-3 and TRBJ2-1, with D maybe TRBD1 (6 bases). Germline CDR1 and CDR2: SGHTA and FQGTGA. V lost 2 bases and J 8 bases, leaving 16 bases between the germline ends. The CDR3 totals 15 residues. CDR3: CASSLFGGGEDEQFF. The CDR3 DNA is TGTGCCAGCAGCTTATTCGGTGGGGGCGAGGATGAGCAGTTCTTC.

This sequence joins TRBV5-1 and TRBJ2-7; D gene uncertain. Per germline, CDR1 SGHRS and CDR2 YFSETQ. The CDR3 extends over 15 amino acids. Trimming took off 5 bases at V and 3 bases at J, with 18 bases between the two ends. This CDR3 is CASRPKIARLYEQYF. Written as DNA, the CDR3 is TGCGCCAGCAGGCCGAAGATCGCCCGCCTCTACGAGCAGTACTTC.

This chain joins TRBV10-3 and TRBJ1-1, with 7 nucleotides matching TRBD1. Germline CDR1 and CDR2: ENHRY and SYGVKD. The CDR3 length is 14 residues. Losses at the gene ends were 8 bases for V and 0 bases for J; bases not matched to a gene: 6. CDR3 DNA sequence: TGTGCCATCTCCGAGACAGGGATGAACACTGAAGCTTTCTTT. The encoded protein is CAISETGMNTEAFF.

J is TRBJ2-3 and V is TRBV5-6, with 10 bases aligning to TRBD2. The CDR3 sequence is 14 residues long. Germline trimming cut 4 bases from V and 4 bases from J; bases unmatched to any gene: 3. Germline CDR1 is SGHDT and CDR2 is YYEEEE. CDR3 sequence (DNA): TGTGCCAGCAGCCCCAGCGGGGGGGCAGATACGCAGTATTTT. As protein: CASSPSGGADTQYF.

The chain combines TRBV4-3 with TRBJ2-1, with D possibly matching TRBD2 (6 bases). The V end lost 0 bases, the J end lost 5 bases, and 11 bases lay between the germline ends. In germline, CDR1 is LGHNA, CDR2 YSLEER. The CDR3 has 15 residues. CDR3 DNA sequence: TGCGCCAGCAGCCAAGATGCCCGCGGGAACAATGAGCAGTTCTTC. Translated, it gives CASSQDARGNNEQFF.

This clonotype has ten or more counts. V usage is TRBV12-5 and J usage is TRBJ2-2; D might be TRBD1 (6 bases). V gave up 2 bases and J gave up 5 bases, with 15 bases separating them. The length of the CDR3 is 16 residues. Germline V CDR1 and CDR2: LGHNT, FRNRAP. DNA of the CDR3: TGTGCTAGTGGTTTGCTTACGGGACACCTAACCGGGGAGCTGTTTTTT. Translating it yields CASGLLTGHLTGELFF. The variable domain in full, with the rest retrieved from reference TRBV12-5 and TRBJ2-2, is DARVTQTPRHKVTEMGQEVTMRCQPILGHNTVFWYRQTMMQGLELLAYFRNRAPLDDSGMPKDRFSAEMPDATLATLKIQPSEPRDSAVYFCASGLLTGHLTGELFFGEGSRLTVL.

This clonotype was counted only a few times. The V call is TRBV5-1, the J call TRBJ2-6; no clear D gene. Germline CDR1 SGHRS, CDR2 YFSETQ. Trimming removed 4 bases from V and 4 bases from J, with 9 bases in between. The CDR3 loop spans 14 amino acids. As DNA, the CDR3 is TGCGCCAGCAGCCTGCGAGCCGGGGCCAACGTCCTGACTTTC. Translated: CASSLRAGANVLTF.

This clonotype was recorded at least ten times. V usage is TRBV5-1 and J usage is TRBJ2-3; perhaps TRBD2 as D (6 bases). Germline CDR1 is SGHRS and CDR2 is YFSETQ. The germline V and J ends were trimmed by 3 bases and 2 bases, with 16 bases remaining between them. This CDR3 region has 16 residues. CDR3 DNA: TGCGCCAGCAGCTCCGCCACTGGGGGGACCACAGATACGCAGTATTTT. This codes for CASSSATGGTTDTQYF.

The rearrangement joins TRBV9 to TRBJ2-1, with 12 bases matching TRBD2. This CDR3 contains 15 residues. Germline CDR1 is SGDLS and CDR2 is YYNGEE. Germline trimming cut 3 bases from V and 6 bases from J; bases unmatched to any gene: 4. CDR3: CASSGLAGGLNEQFF. DNA of the CDR3: TGTGCCAGCAGCGGGCTAGCGGGGGGGCTCAATGAGCAGTTCTTC. Full variable domain (outside the CDR3, taken from reference TRBV9 and TRBJ2-1): DSGVTQTPKHLITATGQRVTLRCSPRSGDLSVYWYQQSLDQGLQFLIQYYNGEERAKGNILERFSAQQFPDLHSELNLSSLELGDSALYFCASSGLAGGLNEQFFGPGTRLTVL.